These T cell receptor beta chains were read from a single sample in a study of Ad26.COV2.S vaccination and SARS-CoV-2 variants. Data came from immunoSEQ multiplex PCR; TCRdb stores just in-frame clones and leaves some out. This table has about 680,000 clones, 80% to 90% appearing once. Sample: peripheral blood, taken in a trial of Ad26.COV2.S vaccine versus placebo. The receptors come from a person aged 18-65 years who received the Ad26.COV2.S COVID-19 vaccine or a placebo. The CDR3 runs from the conserved cysteine through the conserved F or W. D genes are given only for firm matches. Rows give clone size only sometimes, using once, few, many, or a class for an expanded clone.

clone_size	v_call	j_call	d_call	cdr3_aa	cdr3_nt
-	TRBV18	TRBJ1-5	-	CASSRRDDGQPQHF	TGTGCCAGCTCCCGCCGGGACGACGGTCAGCCCCAGCATTTT
-	TRBV18	TRBJ1-3	-	CASSSQGPVSGNTIYF	TGTGCCAGCTCGTCCCAGGGGCCCGTCTCTGGAAACACCATATATTTT
-	TRBV5-6	TRBJ2-1	TRBD2	CASSLGTSGSQFF	TGTGCCAGCAGCCTCGGGACTAGCGGGAGTCAGTTCTTC
-	TRBV2	TRBJ2-5	-	CASWQSSGTQYF	TGTGCCAGCTGGCAGTCGTCAGGGACCCAGTACTTC
-	TRBV4-1	TRBJ2-1	TRBD2	CASSQWASGVTYNEQFF	TGCGCCAGCAGCCAGTGGGCTAGCGGGGTGACCTACAATGAGCAGTTCTTC
-	TRBV5-1	TRBJ2-2	-	CASSWTLLRTGELFF	TGCGCCAGCAGCTGGACCCTCCTCAGGACCGGGGAGCTGTTTTTT
-	TRBV29-1	TRBJ2-3	TRBD2	CSARTRLADTQYF	TGCAGCGCACGGACTAGGCTTGCAGATACGCAGTATTTT
-	TRBV19	TRBJ2-1	-	CASGRVYNEQFF	TGTGCCAGTGGTAGGGTATACAATGAGCAGTTCTTC
few	TRBV11-1	TRBJ1-2	TRBD1	CASSFGQGLYGYTF	TGTGCCAGCAGCTTCGGACAGGGACTCTATGGCTACACCTTC
once	TRBV6-5	TRBJ2-7	-	CASSKTGEQYF	TGTGCCAGCAGTAAAACAGGAGAGCAGTACTTC
-	TRBV5-1	TRBJ2-2	-	CASIRGENTGELFF	TGCGCCAGCATAAGGGGAGAGAACACCGGGGAGCTGTTTTTT
-	TRBV18	TRBJ1-1	-	CASSPGSEAFF	TGTGCCAGCTCACCAGGTTCTGAAGCTTTCTTT
-	TRBV19	TRBJ2-2	TRBD2	CASTETSGRNGELFF	TGTGCCAGTACGGAGACTAGCGGGAGAAACGGGGAGCTGTTTTTT
-	TRBV7-9	TRBJ2-7	TRBD2	CASSLAVGIEQYF	TGTGCCAGCAGCCTAGCGGTTGGGATCGAGCAGTACTTC
-	TRBV4-2	TRBJ2-2	TRBD1	CASSPPGQGNTGELFF	TGTGCCAGCAGCCCCCCAGGACAGGGAAACACCGGGGAGCTGTTTTTT
-	TRBV30	TRBJ1-5	TRBD1	CAWSLQGKGQPQHF	TGTGCCTGGAGCCTACAGGGGAAGGGTCAGCCCCAGCATTTT
-	TRBV29-1	TRBJ1-3	-	CSVRGSPGPGNTIYF	TGCAGCGTTAGGGGGTCCCCGGGACCTGGAAACACCATATATTTT
once	TRBV29-1	TRBJ1-1	-	CSVEDLEGTEAFF	TGCAGCGTTGAAGATCTAGAGGGAACTGAAGCTTTCTTT
-	TRBV6-2/TRBV6-3	TRBJ2-1	-	CASSTDTWNEQFF	TGTGCCAGCAGTACGGACACCTGGAATGAGCAGTTCTTC
-	TRBV11-3	TRBJ2-5	TRBD2	CASSFTSAGQETQYF	TGTGCCAGCAGCTTTACCTCAGCGGGGCAAGAGACCCAGTACTTC
-	TRBV10-3	TRBJ1-2	-	CAISGPQDAYGYTF	TGTGCCATCAGTGGACCACAGGACGCCTATGGCTACACCTTC
-	TRBV14	TRBJ2-2	-	CASMAGNTGELFF	TGTGCCAGCATGGCGGGAAACACCGGGGAGCTGTTTTTT
-	TRBV7-2	TRBJ2-3	TRBD2	CASSLVAGVTDTQYF	TGTGCCAGCAGCTTAGTGGCGGGGGTCACAGATACGCAGTATTTT
-	TRBV2	TRBJ2-7	TRBD2	CASRKSREVPYEQYF	TGTGCCAGCAGGAAGAGCCGGGAGGTTCCCTACGAGCAGTACTTC
once	TRBV10-3	TRBJ2-1	TRBD2	CAISGSGGSYNEQFF	TGTGCCATCAGTGGTAGCGGGGGGAGTTACAATGAGCAGTTCTTC
-	TRBV5-1	TRBJ2-3	TRBD2	CASSLVSAGEGTDTQYF	TGCGCCAGCAGCTTGGTCTCGGCGGGAGAGGGGACAGATACGCAGTATTTT
-	TRBV6-1	TRBJ2-1	-	CASSEAAYEQFF	TGTGCCAGCAGTGAAGCTGCCTATGAGCAGTTCTTC
-	TRBV2	TRBJ2-6	-	CASSERMMGLKPGANVLTF	TGTGCCAGCAGTGAAAGGATGATGGGCCTTAAGCCTGGGGCCAACGTCCTGACTTTC
-	TRBV3-1/TRBV3-2	TRBJ1-4	-	CASGGFRANEKLFF	TGTGCCAGCGGGGGGTTTCGGGCTAATGAAAAACTGTTTTTT
-	TRBV30	TRBJ2-1	-	CAWSVGHNEQFF	TGTGCCTGGAGTGTAGGGCACAATGAGCAGTTCTTC
-	TRBV3-1/TRBV3-2	TRBJ2-2	TRBD1	CASSPLRDRGLIGELFF	TGTGCCAGCAGCCCTCTTAGGGACAGGGGATTGATCGGGGAGCTGTTTTTT
-	TRBV3-1/TRBV3-2	TRBJ2-7	-	CASSQGVGQTYEQYF	TGTGCCAGCAGCCAAGGTGTCGGACAGACATACGAGCAGTACTTC
-	TRBV5-1	TRBJ1-2	-	CASNSGRSYGYTF	TGCGCCAGCAACTCAGGACGTTCCTATGGCTACACCTTC
-	TRBV7-6	TRBJ2-2	-	CASSSTANTGELFF	TGTGCCAGCAGCTCGACAGCGAACACCGGGGAGCTGTTTTTT
-	TRBV6-4	TRBJ1-6	-	CASSEQRNSPLHF	TGTGCCAGCAGTGAACAGCGAAATTCACCCCTCCACTTT
-	TRBV6-2/TRBV6-3	TRBJ2-1	TRBD2	CASSYSRTSGSYNEQFF	TGTGCCAGCAGTTATTCCCGGACTAGCGGGAGCTACAATGAGCAGTTCTTC
-	TRBV18	TRBJ2-7	TRBD1	CASSPRDSSYEQYF	TGTGCCAGCTCACCACGGGACAGCTCCTACGAGCAGTACTTC
-	TRBV19	TRBJ1-1	-	CASSSPSQGNTEAFF	TGTGCCAGTAGTAGTCCATCGCAGGGGAACACTGAAGCTTTCTTT
-	TRBV29-1	TRBJ2-3	-	CSVHPGPGPDTQYF	TGCAGCGTACACCCGGGACCGGGGCCAGATACGCAGTATTTT